Each of the 18 T cell receptor beta chains below was sequenced from the same sample in a study of Ad26.COV2.S vaccination and SARS-CoV-2 variants. Sequencing used immunoSEQ multiplex PCR; TCRdb keeps in-frame clones, though not all of them. This table has 510,000 or so clones, 87% appearing once. The treatment was: 19 received Ad26.COV2.S at low or high dose, single or two shots; about 5 received placebo; per-sample allocation not given. Specimens were obtained on day 63 following the first vaccine or placebo injection. The specimen comprised peripheral blood, sampled in a trial of Ad26.COV2.S vaccine versus placebo. The source of these receptors is a person aged 18-65 years who received the Ad26.COV2.S COVID-19 vaccine or a placebo.

The gene calls are TRBV28 and TRBJ1-5, with D maybe TRBD1 (5 bases). CDR3 length: 14 residues. Trimming stripped 5 bases from V and 1 base from J, with 9 bases between. Germline V CDR1 and CDR2: MDHEN, SYDVKM. The CDR3 region has the DNA TGTGCCAGCAGTCGGGGGGGGAGCAATCAGCCCCAGCATTTT. Translation: CASSRGGSNQPQHF. Drawing the rest from reference TRBV28 and TRBJ1-5, the complete variable domain is DVKVTQSSRYLVKRTGEKVFLECVQDMDHENMFWYRQDPGLGLRLIYFSYDVKMKEKGDIPEGYSVSREKKERFSLILESASTNQTSMYLCASSRGGSNQPQHFGDGTRLSIL.

The chain couples TRBV6-1 to TRBJ1-1; D gene uncertain. The V end was cut by 3 bases, the J end by 0 bases, with 5 bases between. Per the germline V gene, CDR1 is MNHNS and CDR2 is SASEGT. The length of the CDR3 is 13 residues. The CDR3 protein is CASSDRMNTEAFF. DNA of the CDR3: TGTGCCAGCAGTGACAGGATGAACACTGAAGCTTTCTTT.

Here the CDR3 DNA reads TGTGCCAGCAGCTACGGAGGGTATGGCAATCAGCCCCAGCATTTT. Translated, it gives CASSYGGYGNQPQHF. The chain combines TRBV6-5 with TRBJ1-5; D ambiguous. Per germline, CDR1 MNHEY and CDR2 SVGAGI. Trimming removed 6 bases from V and 2 bases from J, with 14 bases in between. The CDR3 has 15 amino acids.

This chain uses TRBV30 with TRBJ2-7, with TRBD1 identical over 9 bases. Unmatched junction bases numbered 6, after V lost 5 bases and J lost 1 base. This CDR3 is built from 14 residues. Germline CDR1 reads GTSNPN; CDR2 reads SVGIG (reference sequence). The CDR3 region is CAWGRGTGSYEQYF. CDR3 nucleotide sequence: TGTGCCTGGGGACGCGGGACAGGGTCCTACGAGCAGTACTTC.

This clone was seen only a few times. V usage is TRBV30 and J usage is TRBJ1-3; D not resolved. Between the trimmed V and J ends, which lost 5 bases and 0 bases, there was a span of 14 bases. The CDR3 totals 15 residues. Germline V gene lookup returns CDR1 GTSNPN and CDR2 SVGIG (reference sequence). The CDR3 protein is CAWYPYGSSGNTIYF. For the CDR3, the DNA is TGTGCCTGGTATCCTTACGGTAGCTCTGGAAACACCATATATTTT.

This rearrangement joins TRBV4-1 to TRBJ1-4, with D unclear. V was cut by 3 bases and J by 5 bases, with 16 bases left in between. From germline, CDR1 is MGHRA and CDR2 YSYEKL. The CDR3 runs to 16 residues. The CDR3 DNA reads as TGCGCCAGCAGCCATACCACCTCACCCAGGAATGAAAAACTGTTTTTT. As protein: CASSHTTSPRNEKLFF.

The chain combines TRBV7-9 with TRBJ2-1; D is unresolved. V lost 1 base and J 6 bases, leaving 7 bases between the germline ends. Germline V lookup: CDR1 SEHNR, CDR2 FQNEAQ (reference sequence). The CDR3 totals 13 residues. The CDR3 loop reads CASSLVDFNEQFF. As DNA, the CDR3 is TGTGCCAGCAGCTTAGTCGACTTCAATGAGCAGTTCTTC.

This chain uses TRBV28 with TRBJ2-7; D is possibly TRBD2 (6 bases). V was shortened by 4 bases and J by 3 bases, with 13 bases between the two germline ends. The CDR3 is made up of 14 amino acids. The germline CDR1 and CDR2 sequences are MDHEN and SYDVKM. The CDR3 is CASSSGDWGYEQYF. CDR3 bases: TGTGCCAGCAGTTCGGGAGATTGGGGCTACGAGCAGTACTTC.

This clone was seen at least ten times. The rearrangement links TRBV5-1 to TRBJ2-7; 10 bases are a match to TRBD2. Germline values: CDR1 SGHRS, CDR2 YFSETQ. This CDR3 is 14 amino acids long. With V trimmed by 3 bases and J by 6 bases, 6 bases remained unmatched. The CDR3 coding sequence is TGCGCCAGCAGCTCTTTAGCGGGAGGTGGCGAGCAGTACTTC. Translating it yields CASSSLAGGGEQYF.

The chain combines TRBV30 with TRBJ1-5; tentatively, D is TRBD1 (5 bases). This CDR3 comprises 13 residues. V shed 5 bases and J shed 6 bases, with 14 bases lying between them. Germline assignment: CDR1 GTSNPN and CDR2 SVGIG (reference sequence). As DNA, the CDR3 is TGTGCCTGGGGTATAGGGGAGGCTCAGCCCCAGCATTTT. Its translation is CAWGIGEAQPQHF.

The chain has TRBV18 and TRBJ1-1, with TRBD1 matching 9 bases. CDR3 length: 16 residues. V shed 3 bases, J shed 5 bases, and the junction held 10 bases outside the gene matches. Germline values: CDR1 KGHSH, CDR2 LQKENI. The chain's CDR3 is CASSPVSQGANTEAFF. In nucleotides, the CDR3 is TGTGCCAGCTCACCCGTCTCACAGGGGGCGAATACTGAAGCTTTCTTT.

V usage is TRBV24-1 and J usage is TRBJ1-1; 7 bases align to TRBD1. Germline V gene sequence: CDR1 KGHDR, CDR2 SFDVKD. Germline trimming cut 6 bases from V and 7 bases from J; bases unmatched to any gene: 13. There are 15 residues in the CDR3. CDR3 amino acids: CATSLPSRGRGEAFF. The CDR3 bases are TGTGCCACCAGTTTGCCTTCAAGGGGGCGCGGTGAAGCTTTCTTT.

J is TRBJ2-6 and V is TRBV19, with D maybe TRBD1 (5 bases). The length of the CDR3 is 16 residues. V lost 5 bases and J lost 0, with 11 bases in between. Germline assignment: CDR1 LNHDA and CDR2 SQIVND (reference sequence). In DNA form, the CDR3 reads TGTGCCAGTAGTCTCAGGGCCGACTCTGGGGCCAACGTCCTGACTTTC. Encoded protein: CASSLRADSGANVLTF.

The V call is TRBV27, the J call TRBJ2-1, with D perhaps matching TRBD2 (6 bases). Germline loops: CDR1 MNHEY, CDR2 SMNVEV (reference sequence). Trimming left V 5 bases short and J 6 bases short, with 14 bases between. This CDR3 contains 14 residues. The CDR3 reads CASSLGTPPNEQFF. In DNA, the CDR3 is TGTGCCAGCAGTCTGGGGACTCCTCCCAATGAGCAGTTCTTC.

This clone has more than one count but fewer than ten. The chain employs TRBV7-9 and TRBJ2-3; no clear D. There are 15 residues in the CDR3. CDR1 and CDR2 (germline): SEHNR, FQNEAQ (reference sequence). Trimming left V 6 bases short and J 2 bases short, with 15 bases between. The CDR3 protein is CASRATSSPTDTQYF. CDR3 in DNA: TGTGCCAGCAGGGCGACCTCCAGTCCCACAGATACGCAGTATTTT.

The genes are TRBV9 and TRBJ2-7; D is ambiguous. CDR3 length equals 14 residues. Germline V gene sequence: CDR1 SGDLS, CDR2 YYNGEE. V lost 0 bases and J lost 5, with 12 bases in between. CDR3 residues: CASSVEFRAHEQYF. DNA of the CDR3: TGTGCCAGCAGCGTAGAATTTAGGGCCCACGAGCAGTACTTC.

V gene TRBV28 combines with J gene TRBJ2-7; 8 bases agree with TRBD1. Losses at the gene ends were 4 bases for V and 5 bases for J; bases not matched to a gene: 7. The CDR3 has 14 residues. Per germline, CDR1 MDHEN and CDR2 SYDVKM. CDR3 sequence: CASSSDREVDEQYF. The CDR3 DNA reads as TGTGCCAGCAGTTCGGACAGGGAGGTGGACGAGCAGTACTTC.

V is TRBV28 and J is TRBJ1-4, with a tentative D call TRBD1 (6 bases). Deletions cut 3 bases from V and 6 bases from J, with 11 bases between. CDR3 length: 14 amino acids. Germline V gene data show CDR1 as MDHEN and CDR2 as SYDVKM. The CDR3 bases are TGTGCCAGCAGTTTCAGGGGCACTCATGAAAAACTGTTTTTT. This gives the protein CASSFRGTHEKLFF.